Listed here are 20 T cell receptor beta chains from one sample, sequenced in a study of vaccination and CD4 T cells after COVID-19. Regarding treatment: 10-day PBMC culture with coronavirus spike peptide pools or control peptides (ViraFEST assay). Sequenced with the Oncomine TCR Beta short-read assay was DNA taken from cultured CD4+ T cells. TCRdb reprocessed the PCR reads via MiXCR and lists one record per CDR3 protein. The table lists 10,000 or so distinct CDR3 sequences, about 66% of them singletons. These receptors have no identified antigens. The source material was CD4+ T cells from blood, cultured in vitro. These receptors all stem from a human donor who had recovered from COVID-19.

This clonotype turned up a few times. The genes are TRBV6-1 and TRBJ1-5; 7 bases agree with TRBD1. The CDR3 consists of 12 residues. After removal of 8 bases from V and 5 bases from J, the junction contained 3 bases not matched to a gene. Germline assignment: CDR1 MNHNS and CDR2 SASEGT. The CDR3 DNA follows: TGTGCCAGCCGGGACAGCGATCAGCCCCAGCATTTT. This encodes CASRDSDQPQHF.

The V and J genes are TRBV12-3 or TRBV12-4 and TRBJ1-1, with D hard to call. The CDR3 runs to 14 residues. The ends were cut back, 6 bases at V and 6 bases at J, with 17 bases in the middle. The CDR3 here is CASSSRKSVPEAFF. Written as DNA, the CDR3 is TGTGCCAGCAGCTCGAGGAAGAGTGTTCCTGAAGCTTTCTTT.

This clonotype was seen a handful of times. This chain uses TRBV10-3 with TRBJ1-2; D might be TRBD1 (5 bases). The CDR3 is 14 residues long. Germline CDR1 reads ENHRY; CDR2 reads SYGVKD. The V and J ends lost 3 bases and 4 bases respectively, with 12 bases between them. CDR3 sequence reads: CAISDPREGYGYTF. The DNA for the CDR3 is TGTGCCATCAGTGATCCCAGGGAAGGCTATGGCTACACCTTC.

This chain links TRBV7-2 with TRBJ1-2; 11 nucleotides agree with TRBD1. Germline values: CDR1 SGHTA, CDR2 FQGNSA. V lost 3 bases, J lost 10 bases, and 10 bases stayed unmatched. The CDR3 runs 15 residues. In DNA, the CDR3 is TGTGCCAGCAGCTTGACCGGGACAGGGGGGTGGGACTACACCTTC. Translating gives CASSLTGTGGWDYTF.

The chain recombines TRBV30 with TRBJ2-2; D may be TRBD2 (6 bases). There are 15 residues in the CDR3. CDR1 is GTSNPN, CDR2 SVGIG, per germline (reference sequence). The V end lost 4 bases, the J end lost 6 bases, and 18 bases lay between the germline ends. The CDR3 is CAWTLGGTAPGELFF. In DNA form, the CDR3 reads TGTGCCTGGACTCTAGGAGGGACTGCTCCCGGGGAGCTGTTTTTT.

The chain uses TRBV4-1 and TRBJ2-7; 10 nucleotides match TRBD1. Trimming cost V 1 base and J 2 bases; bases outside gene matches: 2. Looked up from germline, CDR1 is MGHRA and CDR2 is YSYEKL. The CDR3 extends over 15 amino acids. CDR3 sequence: CASSQGTGGTYEQYF. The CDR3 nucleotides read TGCGCCAGCAGCCAAGGGACAGGGGGAACCTACGAGCAGTACTTC.

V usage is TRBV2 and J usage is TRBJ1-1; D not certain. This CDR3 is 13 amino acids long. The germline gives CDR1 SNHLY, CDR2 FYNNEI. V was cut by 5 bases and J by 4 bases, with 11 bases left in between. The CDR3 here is CASSLGVGTEAFF. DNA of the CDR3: TGTGCCAGCAGTCTCGGGGTTGGCACTGAAGCTTTCTTT. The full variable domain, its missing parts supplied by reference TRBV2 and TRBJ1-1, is EPEVTQTPSHQVTQMGQEVILRCVPISNHLYFYWYRQILGQKVEFLVSFYNNEISEKSEIFDDQFSVERPDGSNFTLKIRSTKLEDSAMYFCASSLGVGTEAFFGQGTRLTVV.

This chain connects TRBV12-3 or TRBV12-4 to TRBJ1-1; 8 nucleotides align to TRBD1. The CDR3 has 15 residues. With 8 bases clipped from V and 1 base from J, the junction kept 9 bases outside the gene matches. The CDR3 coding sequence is TGTGCCAGCCGAGACCACGACAGGGGGAACACTGAAGCTTTCTTT. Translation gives CASRDHDRGNTEAFF.

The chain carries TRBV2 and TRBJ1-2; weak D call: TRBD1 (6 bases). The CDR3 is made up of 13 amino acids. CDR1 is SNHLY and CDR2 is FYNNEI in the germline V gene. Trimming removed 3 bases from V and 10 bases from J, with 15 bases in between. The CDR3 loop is CASSDGTNFFYTF. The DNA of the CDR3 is TGTGCCAGCAGTGACGGGACAAACTTCTTCTACACCTTC.

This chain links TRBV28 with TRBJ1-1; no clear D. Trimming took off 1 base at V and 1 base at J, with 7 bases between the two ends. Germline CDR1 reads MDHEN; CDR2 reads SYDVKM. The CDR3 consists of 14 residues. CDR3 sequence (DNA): TGTGCCAGCAGTTTATTGCCGGCGAACACTGAAGCTTTCTTT. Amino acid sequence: CASSLLPANTEAFF.

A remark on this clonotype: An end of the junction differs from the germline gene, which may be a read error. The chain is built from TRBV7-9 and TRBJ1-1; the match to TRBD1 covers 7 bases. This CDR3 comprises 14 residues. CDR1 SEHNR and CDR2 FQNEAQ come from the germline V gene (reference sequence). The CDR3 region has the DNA TGCGCCAGCAGCTCCGACAGGGCCCCCACTGAAGCTTTCTTT. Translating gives CASSSDRAPTEAFF.

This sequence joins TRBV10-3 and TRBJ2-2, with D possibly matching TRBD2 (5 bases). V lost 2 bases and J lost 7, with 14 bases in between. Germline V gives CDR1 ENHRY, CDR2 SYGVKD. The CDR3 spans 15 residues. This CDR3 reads CAISEARLSSGELFF. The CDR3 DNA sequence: TGTGCCATCAGTGAGGCCAGACTAAGCAGCGGGGAGCTGTTTTTT.

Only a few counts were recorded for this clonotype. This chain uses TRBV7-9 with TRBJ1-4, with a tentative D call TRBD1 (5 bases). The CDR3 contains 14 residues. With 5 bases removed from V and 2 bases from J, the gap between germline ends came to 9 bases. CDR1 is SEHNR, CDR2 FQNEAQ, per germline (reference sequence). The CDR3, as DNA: TGTGCCAGCAGCGAGGGACTGACTAATGAAAAACTGTTTTTT. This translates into CASSEGLTNEKLFF.

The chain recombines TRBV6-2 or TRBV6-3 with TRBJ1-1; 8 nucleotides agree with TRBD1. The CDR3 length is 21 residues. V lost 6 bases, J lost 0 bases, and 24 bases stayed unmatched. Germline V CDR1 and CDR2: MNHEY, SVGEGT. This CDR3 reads CASRLDRGRAYPPSVNTEAFF. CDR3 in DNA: TGTGCCAGCAGACTCGACAGGGGCCGGGCCTACCCCCCCTCCGTGAACACTGAAGCTTTCTTT.

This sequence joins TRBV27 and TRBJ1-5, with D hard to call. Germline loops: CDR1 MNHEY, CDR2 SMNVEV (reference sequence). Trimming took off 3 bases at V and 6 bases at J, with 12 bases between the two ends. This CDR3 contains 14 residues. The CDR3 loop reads CASSFISGVQPQHF. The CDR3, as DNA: TGTGCCAGCAGTTTTATATCTGGGGTTCAGCCCCAGCATTTT.

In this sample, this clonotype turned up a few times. The CDR3 bases are TGTGCCATCAGTGAAGGTGGGGTTTCCTCCTACGAGCAGTACTTC. Translated, it gives CAISEGGVSSYEQYF. The V gene is TRBV10-3, the J gene TRBJ2-7; D gene ambiguous. The germline gives CDR1 ENHRY, CDR2 SYGVKD. V was pared by 3 bases and J by 0 bases, with 12 bases between. The CDR3 sequence is 15 residues long.

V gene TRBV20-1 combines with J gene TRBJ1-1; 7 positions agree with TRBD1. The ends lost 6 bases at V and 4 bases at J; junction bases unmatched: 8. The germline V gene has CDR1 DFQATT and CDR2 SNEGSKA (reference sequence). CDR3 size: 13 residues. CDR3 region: CSAPRQGSTEAFF. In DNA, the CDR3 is TGCAGTGCCCCTAGACAGGGAAGCACTGAAGCTTTCTTT.

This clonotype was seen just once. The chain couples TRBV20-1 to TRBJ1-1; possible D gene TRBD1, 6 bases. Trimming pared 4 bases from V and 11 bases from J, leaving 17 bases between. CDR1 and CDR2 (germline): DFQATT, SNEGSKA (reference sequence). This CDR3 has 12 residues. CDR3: CSANPEGDVAFF. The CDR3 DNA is TGCAGTGCTAACCCCGAGGGGGACGTTGCTTTCTTT.

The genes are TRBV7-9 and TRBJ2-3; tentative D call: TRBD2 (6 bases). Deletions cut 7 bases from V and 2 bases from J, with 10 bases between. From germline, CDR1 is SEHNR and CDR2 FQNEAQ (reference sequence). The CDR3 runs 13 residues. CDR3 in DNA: TGTGCCAGCACCGGGACTGCCACAGATACGCAGTATTTT. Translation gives CASTGTATDTQYF.

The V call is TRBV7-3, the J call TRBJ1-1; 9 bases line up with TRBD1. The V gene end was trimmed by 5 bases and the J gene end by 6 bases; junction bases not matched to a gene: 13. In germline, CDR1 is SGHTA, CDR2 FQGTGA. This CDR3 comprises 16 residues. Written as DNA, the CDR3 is TGTGCCAGCAGCCCACAGGGAGCGGGACAGGGCTCTGAAGCTTTCTTT. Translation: CASSPQGAGQGSEAFF. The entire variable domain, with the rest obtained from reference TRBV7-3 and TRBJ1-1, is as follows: GAGVSQTPSNKVTEKGKYVELRCDPISGHTALYWYRQSLGQGPEFLIYFQGTGAADDSGLPNDRFFAVRPEGSVSTLKIQRTERGDSAVYLCASSPQGAGQGSEAFFGQGTRLTVV.